The 27 T cell receptor beta chains below were found in one sample sequenced in a study of shared clonotypes between healthy human individuals. Libraries were prepared by immunoSEQ multiplex PCR; TCRdb keeps only in-frame clonotypes and omits some of them. The sample has about 2.3 million clones; approximately 90% are singletons. The source material was naive CD4+ T cells from PBMCs. The subset was: CD45RA+ positively selected. These receptors all stem from a young man in good health. Some clones in this sample may be carry-over from other donors' samples.

This chain links TRBV5-6 with TRBJ2-3; 14 bases map to TRBD2. With 1 base clipped from V and 6 bases from J, the junction kept 7 bases outside the gene matches. CDR1 and CDR2 from the germline V gene are SGHDT and YYEEEE. This CDR3 is built from 17 residues. The CDR3 sequence: CASSLRGTSGSADTQYF. CDR3 DNA: TGTGCCAGCAGCTTGAGGGGGACTAGCGGGAGTGCGGATACGCAGTATTTT.

The chain couples TRBV5-1 to TRBJ1-4; 9 bases map to TRBD1. The CDR3 contains 15 residues. V lost 4 bases to trimming and J lost 5 bases; unmatched junction nucleotides: 6. Per the germline V gene, CDR1 is SGHRS and CDR2 is YFSETQ. DNA for the CDR3: TGCGCCAGCAGCCGCGCCGGGACAGGGAATGAAAAACTGTTTTTT. Amino acids: CASSRAGTGNEKLFF.

The chain has TRBV10-2 and TRBJ2-1; D is ambiguous. Germline V CDR1 and CDR2: WSHSY, SAAADI. The CDR3 length is 16 residues. Trimming left V 7 bases short and J 1 base short, with 17 bases between. CDR3 in amino acids: CASTEDRAGSYNEQFF. CDR3 in DNA: TGCGCCAGCACCGAAGATCGAGCTGGATCCTACAATGAGCAGTTCTTC.

The chain employs TRBV5-4 and TRBJ1-2; the D is unclear. The CDR3 length is 13 residues. CDR1 is SGHNT, CDR2 YYREEE, per germline (reference sequence). The V end was cut by 1 base, the J end by 4 bases, with 8 bases between. The CDR3 nucleotides are TGTGCCAGCAGCTTGCTTCGGGCCTATGGCTACACCTTC. It specifies CASSLLRAYGYTF.

J is TRBJ1-1 and V is TRBV29-1, with D uncertain. V was trimmed by 5 bases and J by 3 bases, leaving 16 bases between them. Germline loops: CDR1 SQVTM, CDR2 ANQGSEA. The CDR3 totals 14 residues. The DNA for the CDR3 is TGCAGCGTTTGCCGGCGGGGATGGGACACTGAAGCTTTCTTT. This gives the protein CSVCRRGWDTEAFF.

V gene TRBV7-3 combines with J gene TRBJ2-7; D remains ambiguous. The CDR3 totals 13 residues. Germline V gene lookup returns CDR1 SGHTA and CDR2 FQGTGA. V lost 5 bases to trimming and J lost 0 bases, with 8 bases between them. The CDR3 here is CASSPQNSYEQYF. The CDR3 DNA is TGTGCCAGCAGCCCCCAGAACTCCTACGAGCAGTACTTC.

The rearrangement joins TRBV7-2 to TRBJ2-3; no clear D gene. CDR3 length equals 16 residues. V was pared by 3 bases and J by 2 bases, with 15 bases between. In germline, CDR1 is SGHTA, CDR2 FQGNSA. The chain's CDR3 is CASSFPSRRYTDTQYF. The CDR3 DNA follows: TGTGCCAGCAGCTTCCCCTCTCGGCGATACACAGATACGCAGTATTTT.

The chain uses TRBV30 and TRBJ1-1; D is unclear. Deletions cut 7 bases from V and 6 bases from J, with 12 bases between. The CDR3 covers 11 residues. Germline values: CDR1 GTSNPN, CDR2 SVGIG (reference sequence). CDR3: CASIRGAEAFF. CDR3 sequence (DNA): TGTGCCTCAATCCGGGGAGCTGAAGCTTTCTTT. Supplemented by reference TRBV30 and TRBJ1-1, the full variable domain reads SQTIHQWPATLVQPVGSPLSLECTVEGTSNPNLYWYRQAAGRGLQLLFYSVGIGQISSEVPQNLSASRPQDRQFILSSKKLLLSDSGFYLCASIRGAEAFFGQGTRLTVV.

J is TRBJ1-4 and V is TRBV5-5; D remains ambiguous. Trimming shortened V by 4 bases and J by 0 bases, and 4 bases separated the two germline ends. CDR3 length: 13 amino acids. Germline V gene sequence: CDR1 SGHKS, CDR2 YYEKEE (reference sequence). CDR3 nucleotides: TGTGCCAGCAGCCCAGCAACTAATGAAAAACTGTTTTTT. Translation: CASSPATNEKLFF.

This clone occurred once. The genes are TRBV5-8 and TRBJ2-7; D gene ambiguous. Trimming left V 4 bases short and J 6 bases short, with 8 bases between. The CDR3 contains 11 residues. Germline CDR1 SGHTS, CDR2 YDEGEE. The CDR3 DNA is TGTGCCAGCAGCGTCGACGTCGAGCAGTACTTC. This encodes CASSVDVEQYF.

The chain has TRBV5-6 and TRBJ1-2; D call uncertain. The length of the CDR3 is 14 residues. With 4 bases removed from V and 8 bases from J, the gap between germline ends came to 18 bases. The germline gives CDR1 SGHDT, CDR2 YYEEEE. In DNA form, the CDR3 reads TGTGCCAGCAGCCTACGGTCCCTATCCTGGGGCTACACCTTC. Translation gives CASSLRSLSWGYTF.

This clone showed up just once. The chain uses TRBV13 and TRBJ1-2; D unresolved. CDR3 length: 14 residues. Trimming took off 1 base at V and 5 bases at J, with 11 bases between the two ends. Germline V gene lookup returns CDR1 PRHDT and CDR2 FYEKMQ (reference sequence). The CDR3, as DNA: TGTGCCAGCAGCTTAGCCGGTGTCTATTATGGCTACACCTTC. This gives the protein CASSLAGVYYGYTF.

The V gene is TRBV7-9, the J gene TRBJ1-2; D gene uncertain. Germline loops: CDR1 SEHNR, CDR2 FQNEAQ (reference sequence). V shed 7 bases and J shed 8 bases, with 14 bases lying between them. The CDR3 is 12 amino acids. This chain's CDR3 is CASTATEVGYTF. In nucleotides, the CDR3 is TGTGCCAGCACCGCTACAGAGGTGGGCTACACCTTC.

This rearrangement joins TRBV20-1 to TRBJ2-1; D gene uncertain. This CDR3 contains 11 residues. The V end lost 2 bases, the J end lost 5 bases, and 4 bases lay between the germline ends. CDR1 is DFQATT and CDR2 is SNEGSKA in the germline V gene (reference sequence). The CDR3 DNA reads TGCAGTGCTAGAATGAACAATGAGCAGTTCTTC. Translating it yields CSARMNNEQFF.

This chain uses TRBV7-2 with TRBJ2-7; 11 positions match TRBD2. J lost 1 base, V lost 6 bases, and 5 bases had no gene match. There are 15 residues in the CDR3. In germline, CDR1 is SGHTA, CDR2 FQGNSA. CDR3 in DNA: TGTGCCAGCAGACTCGGGACTAGCGGATCCTACGAGCAGTACTTC. It codes for CASRLGTSGSYEQYF.

V usage is TRBV6-1 and J usage is TRBJ2-3, with 8 nucleotides matching TRBD1. The CDR3 consists of 15 residues. Germline CDR1 and CDR2: MNHNS and SASEGT. V lost 6 bases and J lost 0; bases outside the gene matches: 5. The CDR3 spells CASSYRDRSTDTQYF. Written as DNA, the CDR3 is TGTGCCAGCAGCTACCGGGACAGGAGCACAGATACGCAGTATTTT.

Only one count was recorded for this clone. This rearrangement joins TRBV6-5 to TRBJ2-5; a possible D gene is TRBD2 (5 bases). This CDR3 has 15 amino acids. Germline lookup yields CDR1 MNHEY and CDR2 SVGAGI. Trimming removed 0 bases at V and 5 bases at J, with 13 bases between. The CDR3 protein is CASSYSRGSHETQYF. The CDR3 DNA sequence: TGTGCCAGCAGTTACTCAAGAGGGAGCCACGAGACCCAGTACTTC.

The chain carries TRBV27 and TRBJ2-7; D gene uncertain. CDR1 is MNHEY and CDR2 is SMNVEV in the germline V gene (reference sequence). With 2 bases removed from V and 4 bases from J, the gap between germline ends came to 9 bases. CDR3 size: 13 residues. The CDR3 loop is CASSLHFSYEQYF. CDR3 coding DNA: TGTGCCAGCAGTTTACACTTCAGTTACGAGCAGTACTTC.

The chain has TRBV7-3 and TRBJ2-3, with TRBD2 identical over 8 bases. CDR3 size: 17 residues. Germline V gene data show CDR1 as SGHTA and CDR2 as FQGTGA. V trimming: 6 bases; J trimming: 2 bases; junction bases outside the gene matches: 13. The CDR3 nucleotides are TGTGCCAGCAGTCTTTTTCCAGCGGGAGCGACCACAGATACGCAGTATTTT. This translates into CASSLFPAGATTDTQYF.

The chain joins TRBV11-3 to TRBJ2-2; D is unclear. CDR3 length equals 15 residues. V was pared by 2 bases and J by 1 base, with 8 bases between. Per germline, CDR1 SGHNT and CDR2 YENEEA. DNA for the CDR3: TGTGCCAGCAGCTTAAGGATACAGAACACCGGGGAGCTGTTTTTT. This gives the protein CASSLRIQNTGELFF.

This clone came up once. This sequence joins TRBV28 and TRBJ2-7, with unresolved D. CDR1 is MDHEN, CDR2 SYDVKM, per germline. V lost 6 bases to trimming and J lost 6 bases, with 9 bases between them. The CDR3 totals 11 residues. The CDR3 region has the DNA TGTGCCAGCAGCCGACGGTCCGAGCAGTACTTC. Its protein product is CASSRRSEQYF.

A single count supports this clone. V usage is TRBV19 and J usage is TRBJ1-5; D is uncertain. The germline gives CDR1 LNHDA, CDR2 SQIVND (reference sequence). CDR3 size: 13 residues. V lost 2 bases and J lost 11, with 13 bases in between. The CDR3: CASSISFRGTQHF. The DNA for the CDR3 is TGTGCCAGTAGTATATCCTTTCGGGGAACCCAGCATTTT.

The chain is built from TRBV7-2 and TRBJ2-3, with 10 nucleotides matching TRBD1. With 3 bases clipped from V and 4 bases from J, the junction kept 1 base outside the gene matches. The germline V gene encodes CDR1 SGHTA and CDR2 FQGNSA. The CDR3 has 14 amino acids. For the CDR3, the DNA is TGTGCCAGCAGCTTGACAGGGGGCCCAGATACGCAGTATTTT. Protein sequence: CASSLTGGPDTQYF.

Only one count was recorded for this clone. The chain couples TRBV5-1 to TRBJ2-1; TRBD2 agrees at 9 bases. Germline CDR1 reads SGHRS; CDR2 reads YFSETQ. CDR3 size: 16 residues. Trimming at V came to 4 bases and at J to 8 bases, leaving 13 bases not matched to a gene. The CDR3 loop reads CASSQSFLAGEDEQFF. CDR3 in DNA: TGCGCCAGCAGCCAGTCGTTCTTAGCGGGAGAGGATGAGCAGTTCTTC.

This rearrangement joins TRBV28 to TRBJ2-5; D unclear. The CDR3 sequence is 14 residues long. Germline V gene sequence: CDR1 MDHEN, CDR2 SYDVKM. With 5 bases removed from V and 1 base from J, the gap between germline ends came to 11 bases. As DNA, the CDR3 is TGTGCCAGCAGTCTTAGTTTAGGCCAAGAGACCCAGTACTTC. This translates into CASSLSLGQETQYF.

The chain is built from TRBV2 and TRBJ2-5; D gene unclear. The CDR3 spans 12 residues. CDR1 SNHLY and CDR2 FYNNEI come from the germline V gene. Trimming removed 7 bases at V and 1 base at J, with 7 bases between. The CDR3 region is CASTGVQETQYF. The CDR3 DNA is TGTGCCAGCACCGGCGTCCAAGAGACCCAGTACTTC. The complete variable domain, with remaining parts taken from reference TRBV2 and TRBJ2-5, reads EPEVTQTPSHQVTQMGQEVILRCVPISNHLYFYWYRQILGQKVEFLVSFYNNEISEKSEIFDDQFSVERPDGSNFTLKIRSTKLEDSAMYFCASTGVQETQYFGPGTRLLVL.

V usage is TRBV27 and J usage is TRBJ1-2; TRBD1 is a possible D gene (5 bases). The CDR3 length is 15 residues. Deletions cut 7 bases from V and 7 bases from J, with 22 bases between. CDR1 is MNHEY, CDR2 SMNVEV, per germline (reference sequence). The CDR3 loop reads CASTSWAGVPGGYTF. CDR3 nucleotides: TGTGCCAGCACCTCTTGGGCGGGGGTCCCGGGTGGCTACACCTTC.